Listed below are T cell receptor beta chains from one sample, sequenced in a study of cytomegalovirus exposure and HLA in healthy donors. Profiled with immunoSEQ multiplex PCR; TCRdb holds only in-frame clones, not every one. The sample has more than 150,000 clones, roughly 84% seen once. Sequencing input: PBMCs. The receptors were sampled from a girl aged 2-10 years in good health and CMV-seropositive. The CDR3 runs from the conserved cysteine through the conserved F or W. D genes are given only for firm matches. Some rows mark clone size as missing; the rest say once, few, many or name a class of expanded clone.

V: TRBV4-1; size: few; J: TRBJ2-1; D: NA; CDR3: CASSQDSGSSYNEQFF; DNA: TGCGCCAGCAGCCAAGATAGCGGCAGCTCCTACAATGAGCAGTTCTTC
V: TRBV27; size: few; J: TRBJ2-3; D: TRBD1; CDR3: CASSLGWGQSTDTQYF; DNA: TGTGCCAGCAGTTTAGGGTGGGGACAGTCCACAGATACGCAGTATTTT
V: TRBV6-5; size: NA; J: TRBJ2-7; D: TRBD1; CDR3: CASSMRQGYEQYF; DNA: TGTGCCAGCAGCATGCGACAGGGCTACGAGCAGTACTTC
V: TRBV5-1; size: NA; J: TRBJ2-1; D: TRBD2; CDR3: CASSLGLADYNEQFF; DNA: TGCGCCAGCAGCTTGGGACTAGCGGACTACAATGAGCAGTTCTTC
V: TRBV5-8; size: NA; J: TRBJ2-7; D: NA; CDR3: CASSLLGVGGEQYF; DNA: TGTGCCAGCAGCTTGTTGGGAGTGGGGGGCGAGCAGTACTTC
V: TRBV25-1; size: NA; J: TRBJ1-1; D: NA; CDR3: CASSEGPRGTTEAFF; DNA: TGTGCCAGCAGTGAGGGGCCTAGGGGGACCACTGAAGCTTTCTTT
V: TRBV6-5; size: NA; J: TRBJ1-1; D: TRBD1; CDR3: CASSLDRGRPEAFF; DNA: TGTGCCAGCAGCCTAGACAGGGGGCGCCCTGAAGCTTTCTTT
V: TRBV11-2; size: NA; J: TRBJ1-5; D: TRBD1; CDR3: CASSPTGGDQPQHF; DNA: TGTGCCAGCAGCCCTACAGGGGGCGATCAGCCCCAGCATTTT
V: TRBV5-4; size: NA; J: TRBJ1-2; D: TRBD1; CDR3: CASSSNRDRGQYNYGYTF; DNA: TGTGCCAGCAGCTCAAACCGGGACAGGGGCCAATATAACTATGGCTACACCTTC
V: TRBV21-1; size: NA; J: TRBJ1-1; D: NA; CDR3: CASSKLGRGYSVTEAFF; DNA: TGTGCCAGCAGCAAATTGGGAAGGGGTTACTCGGTCACTGAAGCTTTCTTT
V: TRBV25-1; size: NA; J: TRBJ2-7; D: NA; CDR3: CASSAGSYEQYF; DNA: TGTGCCAGCAGTGCAGGGTCCTACGAGCAGTACTTC